This passage covers 15 T cell receptor beta chains from one sample sequenced in a study of blood T cell repertoires in COVID-19. TCRdb's table, derived via immunoSEQ multiplex PCR, lists solely in-frame clones and lacks some. The sample consists of about 78,000 clones, about 88% of them appearing once. The sample comprised peripheral blood. Every receptor here comes from a man between 65 and 80 years old with active or convalescent COVID-19.

V gene TRBV16 combines with J gene TRBJ1-5; TRBD1 agrees at 8 bases. The CDR3 totals 12 residues. Germline CDR1 reads KGHSY; CDR2 reads FQNENV. Unmatched junction bases numbered 1, after V lost 1 base and J lost 11 bases. The CDR3 DNA is TGTGCCAGCAGCCAATTGGGACAGGCCCAGCATTTT. It yields the protein CASSQLGQAQHF.

This clone was seen more than once but under ten times. The rearrangement uses TRBV29-1 and TRBJ1-4; D is possibly TRBD1 (6 bases). This CDR3 spans 13 amino acids. Between the trimmed V and J ends, which lost 4 bases and 7 bases, there was a span of 13 bases. Germline CDR1 and CDR2: SQVTM and ANQGSEA. Here the CDR3 DNA reads TGCAGCGTTGGAGAGGGAGGGGGTGAAAAACTGTTTTTT. Protein sequence: CSVGEGGGEKLFF.

The chain uses TRBV9 and TRBJ2-1, with D possibly matching TRBD2 (5 bases). The CDR3 runs to 14 residues. The ends were cut back, 2 bases at V and 7 bases at J, with 13 bases in the middle. Germline CDR1 is SGDLS and CDR2 is YYNGEE. The CDR3 spells CASSVSYRGNEQFF. CDR3 coding DNA: TGTGCCAGCAGCGTCTCCTACCGGGGAAATGAGCAGTTCTTC.

The chain has TRBV27 and TRBJ2-7; 9 bases align to TRBD1. J lost 5 bases, V lost 10 bases, and 15 bases had no gene match. CDR1 MNHEY and CDR2 SMNVEV come from the germline V gene (reference sequence). The CDR3 totals 15 residues. The chain's CDR3 is CATKPLGTGLNEQYF. As DNA, the CDR3 is TGTGCCACCAAGCCTCTGGGGACAGGGTTAAACGAGCAGTACTTC.

The V and J genes are TRBV19 and TRBJ1-3, with D possibly TRBD1 on 6 matching bases. The CDR3 is made up of 16 amino acids. Germline-derived CDR1 and CDR2 are LNHDA and SQIVND (reference sequence). V was pared by 5 bases and J by 2 bases, with 16 bases between. The chain's CDR3 is CASSVQQGTAGNTIYF. The CDR3 DNA reads TGTGCCAGTAGTGTCCAACAGGGAACTGCTGGAAACACCATATATTTT.

The chain combines TRBV2 with TRBJ2-7; the D gene is possibly TRBD1 (5 bases). Germline V gene data show CDR1 as SNHLY and CDR2 as FYNNEI. This CDR3 has 13 residues. The V end was cut by 7 bases, the J end by 6 bases, with 16 bases between. The CDR3 protein is CASTLLTGFEQYF. DNA of the CDR3: TGTGCCAGCACTCTCCTTACAGGTTTCGAGCAGTACTTC. Full variable domain (missing parts from reference TRBV2 and TRBJ2-7): EPEVTQTPSHQVTQMGQEVILRCVPISNHLYFYWYRQILGQKVEFLVSFYNNEISEKSEIFDDQFSVERPDGSNFTLKIRSTKLEDSAMYFCASTLLTGFEQYFGPGTRLTVT.

The V and J genes are TRBV7-8 and TRBJ1-1, with TRBD1 matching 7 bases. This CDR3 has 16 amino acids. V shed 6 bases and J 2 bases; nucleotides not matched to a gene: 12. Per the germline V gene, CDR1 is SGHVS and CDR2 is FQNEAQ. The CDR3 region has the DNA TGTGCCAGCAGACTAACAGGGGCCTCAACAAACACTGAAGCTTTCTTT. Translated: CASRLTGASTNTEAFF.

V usage is TRBV6-5 and J usage is TRBJ1-3; D may be TRBD1 (6 bases). Germline lookup yields CDR1 MNHEY and CDR2 SVGAGI. The CDR3 runs to 15 residues. V shed 5 bases and J shed 1 base, with 12 bases lying between them. CDR3 in amino acids: CASSQQQGSGNTIYF. The CDR3 DNA is TGTGCCAGCAGTCAACAACAGGGATCTGGAAACACCATATATTTT.

The chain is built from TRBV7-2 and TRBJ2-1, with TRBD2 matching 10 bases. Losses at the gene ends were 4 bases for V and 9 bases for J; bases not matched to a gene: 9. The germline CDR1 and CDR2 sequences are SGHTA and FQGNSA. This CDR3 has 15 residues. Here the CDR3 reads CASSSSAGGLGEQFF. The CDR3 nucleotides read TGTGCCAGCAGCTCCTCAGCGGGGGGGCTGGGTGAGCAGTTCTTC.

The CDR3 loop is CASTTSTGINEQFF. The CDR3 DNA follows: TGTGCCAGCACCACATCGACAGGGATCAATGAGCAGTTCTTC. V usage is TRBV27 and J usage is TRBJ2-1; 7 bases line up with TRBD1. CDR1 and CDR2 (germline): MNHEY, SMNVEV (reference sequence). The CDR3 has 14 residues. V lost 7 bases, J lost 6 bases, and 9 bases stayed unmatched.

The chain combines TRBV18 with TRBJ1-1; 8 bases line up with TRBD1. Germline-derived CDR1 and CDR2 are KGHSH and LQKENI. CDR3 length: 14 residues. V lost 3 bases, J lost 4 bases, and 4 bases stayed unmatched. The CDR3 coding sequence is TGTGCCAGCTCACCGACAGGGGAGGCCACTGAAGCTTTCTTT. Encoded protein: CASSPTGEATEAFF.

The gene calls are TRBV7-9 and TRBJ2-1; 15 nucleotides line up with TRBD2. Trimming cost V 5 bases and J 7 bases; bases outside gene matches: 15. CDR3 length equals 19 residues. CDR1 and CDR2 from the germline V gene are SEHNR and FQNEAQ (reference sequence). The CDR3 region has the DNA TGTGCCAGCAGCCTACAGGGGGCTTGGACTAGCGGGAGGGGTAATGAGCAGTTCTTC. Protein product: CASSLQGAWTSGRGNEQFF.

The rearrangement joins TRBV23-1 to TRBJ2-2, with D perhaps TRBD1 (6 bases). TRBV23-1 carries the ORF label, with uncertain function. The CDR3 sequence is 15 residues long. V lost 7 bases to trimming and J lost 0 bases, with 12 bases between them. The CDR3 DNA reads as TGCGCCAGCACACCCTACAGGGCGAACACCGGGGAGCTGTTTTTT. This encodes CASTPYRANTGELFF.

The gene calls are TRBV25-1 and TRBJ2-5; the D is unclear. The CDR3 extends over 12 amino acids. V gave up 8 bases and J gave up 4 bases, with 11 bases separating them. CDR1 is MGHDK, CDR2 SYGVNS, per germline. CDR3 DNA sequence: TGTGCCAGCGGGCCCGCCCCAGAGACCCAGTACTTC. Translated, it gives CASGPAPETQYF.

The chain carries TRBV28 and TRBJ2-7, with 7 bases aligning to TRBD2. Germline V gives CDR1 MDHEN, CDR2 SYDVKM. The CDR3 loop spans 12 amino acids. J gave up 3 bases and V 9 bases, and 5 bases lay outside the gene matches. CDR3 loop: CASFRDYYEQYF. CDR3 bases: TGTGCCAGTTTCCGGGACTACTACGAGCAGTACTTC.